A selection of T cell receptor beta chains follows, all from one sample in a study of T-cell reconstitution after alpha-beta-depleted transplantation in children. TCRdb called the PCR reads again in MiXCR, with one record for every CDR3 protein. This sample has some 390,000 distinct CDR3 sequences, with around 20% found just once. Sequenced material: PBMCs from the stem cell graft donor, taken from the stem cell graft. Every receptor here comes from a human donor who donated a stem cell graft to a child with acute myeloid leukemia. Both conserved end residues are part of each CDR3. The D gene is left open where the match is weak. Clone size appears in some rows only: once, few, many, or a class for an expanded clone.

j_call v_call clone_size d_call cdr3_nt cdr3_aa
TRBJ2-1 TRBV13 once . TGTGCCAGCAGCTTCCCGGGGGCGGGAGTCTACAATGAGCAGTTCTTC CASSFPGAGVYNEQFF
TRBJ2-7 TRBV5-5 . TRBD1 TGTGCCAGCAGCTTGCCGGGACAGGGGGTCATCTACGAGCAGTACTTC CASSLPGQGVIYEQYF
TRBJ1-1 TRBV6-5 many . TGTGCCAGCAGCCGTAGCACTGAAGCTTTCTTT CASSRSTEAFF
TRBJ2-1 TRBV7-2 many . TGTGCCAGCAGCTCATCAGGGGGGTCCTACAATGAGCAGTTCTTC CASSSSGGSYNEQFF
TRBJ2-3 TRBV7-9 few . TGTGCCAGCAGCTTTTTCGGTACGAGTGATACGCAGTATTTT CASSFFGTSDTQYF
TRBJ2-3 TRBV20-1 many . TGCAGTGCTAGAGATGGGCCAGATACGCAGTATTTT CSARDGPDTQYF
TRBJ2-1 TRBV29-1 few . TGCAGCGTTGACGCCACAGCCTCCTACAATGAGCAGTTCTTC CSVDATASYNEQFF
TRBJ2-2 TRBV25-1 few TRBD1 TGTGCCAGCAGTGCCCAGACAGGGCTCACCGGGGAGCTGTTTTTT CASSAQTGLTGELFF
TRBJ2-1 TRBV7-3 . TRBD1 TGTGCCAGCAAGCTTACCCCTGGACAGGGAGGAATGTCTAACGAGCAGTTCTTC CASKLTPGQGGMSNEQFF
TRBJ2-2 TRBV4-3 . TRBD1 TGCGCCAGCAGCCAGGGACAGGGTTACGGGGAGCTGTTTTTT CASSQGQGYGELFF
TRBJ2-1 TRBV12-3/TRBV12-4 few TRBD2 TGTGCCAGCAGACCACTAGCGATTTCCTACAATGAGCAGTTCTTC CASRPLAISYNEQFF
TRBJ1-1 TRBV7-8 . . TGTGCCAGCAGCTTAGACAGACACCGTGAAGCTTTCTTT CASSLDRHREAFF
TRBJ1-1 TRBV20-1 . . TGCAGTGCTAGAGAAACCACAGTGTTCATGAACACTGAAGCTTTCTTT CSARETTVFMNTEAFF
TRBJ2-1 TRBV12-3/TRBV12-4 many . TGTGCCAGCACCCCGGCGGGGCCCCGCCTTCAGTTCTTC CASTPAGPRLQFF
TRBJ2-1 TRBV4-1 . TRBD2 TGCGCCAGCAGCCAAGGATATAGCGGGAACTACAATGAGCAGTTCTTC CASSQGYSGNYNEQFF
TRBJ2-1 TRBV20-1 many TRBD2 TGCAGTGCTACCGGGACTACTAACCATGAGCAGTTCTTC CSATGTTNHEQFF
TRBJ1-1 TRBV3-1 . TRBD1 TGTGCCAGCAGCTCCTCGACAGGGGGGGCTTTCTTT CASSSSTGGAFF
TRBJ2-3 TRBV5-1 . . TGCGCCAGCAGTCCAAAGGACGGGCACACAGATACGCAGTATTTT CASSPKDGHTDTQYF
TRBJ2-7 TRBV20-1 many TRBD2 TGCAGTGCTAGGGGAGGCAAGCGGGATGACTACGAGCAGTACTTC CSARGGKRDDYEQYF
TRBJ1-2 TRBV4-3 few . TGCGCCAGCAGCCAAGATCCGGGGGATGGCTACACCTTC CASSQDPGDGYTF
TRBJ2-1 TRBV9 . . TGTGCCAGCAGCCCTGGGGTGAGCTCCTACAATGAGCAGTTCTTC CASSPGVSSYNEQFF
TRBJ2-1 TRBV28 many . TGTGCCAGCAGGTCCTGGACTGGGGTCAGCAATGAGCAGTTCTTC CASRSWTGVSNEQFF
TRBJ2-2 TRBV7-2 . . TGTGCCAGCAGCTCCACAGGGATGAACACCGGGGAGCTGTTTTTT CASSSTGMNTGELFF
TRBJ2-4 TRBV20-1 few TRBD2 TGCAGTGCTAGAGGGCTAGCGGTCAAGCCAAACATTCAGTACTTC CSARGLAVKPNIQYF
TRBJ2-7 TRBV20-1 many TRBD2 TGCAGTGCTAGAGATGGTCTAGCGGGAGCCTACGAGCAGTACTTC CSARDGLAGAYEQYF
TRBJ2-7 TRBV27 once TRBD1 TGTGCCAGCAGGCCCATCGGGACAGGGAACGTTTTAACAAAGGGACACGAGCAGTACTTC CASRPIGTGNVLTKGHEQYF
TRBJ1-4 TRBV27 . TRBD1 TGTGCCAGCAGTTCATGGGACAGGGGACACGAAAAACTGTTTTTT CASSSWDRGHEKLFF
TRBJ1-1 TRBV25-1 . TRBD1 TGTGCCAGCAGGGGACAGGGCTTGACTTTCTTT CASRGQGLTFF
TRBJ1-5 TRBV6-1 . . TGTGCCAGCAGCGGACCCATTTTCGGGGGCAATCAGCCCCAGCATTTT CASSGPIFGGNQPQHF
TRBJ2-7 TRBV29-1 few TRBD1 TGCAGCGTTGCGGGACAGGGATGGGAGCAGTACTTC CSVAGQGWEQYF
TRBJ1-1 TRBV5-1 . . TGCGCCAGCAGCTTTTCAATGCTGAACACTGAAGCTTTCTTT CASSFSMLNTEAFF
TRBJ2-5 TRBV28 . . TGTGCCAGCAGAAGTCAACCCAGCTACCAAGAGACCCAGTACTTC CASRSQPSYQETQYF
TRBJ2-2 TRBV27 . . TGTGCCAGCAGTTTCCCCAGTCGTGGGGAGCTGTTTTTT CASSFPSRGELFF
TRBJ2-1 TRBV7-6 few . TGTGCCAGCAGCTTAAACCTAGCCGTCTCCTACAATGAGCAGTTCTTC CASSLNLAVSYNEQFF
TRBJ2-7 TRBV12-3/TRBV12-4 many . TGTGCCAGCAGTTTAGTGGGACCCTACGAGCAGTACTTC CASSLVGPYEQYF
TRBJ2-2 TRBV7-6 . . TGTGCCAGCAGCACATACGGCGGGGAGCTGTTTTTT CASSTYGGELFF
TRBJ2-3 TRBV27 few . TGTGCCAGCAGTTTAGGTTACGGTGGCACGCAGTATTTT CASSLGYGGTQYF
TRBJ2-3 TRBV5-1 . . TGCGCCAGCAGCTTAAGAACTTGGGCAGGAGGGCTCCCAGATACGCAGTATTTT CASSLRTWAGGLPDTQYF
TRBJ2-2 TRBV7-9 once TRBD2 TGTGCCAGCAGCTGGACCCTAGCGGGAAGTAACACCGGGGAGCTGTTTTTT CASSWTLAGSNTGELFF
TRBJ2-3 TRBV7-9 . . TGTGCCAGCAGCAGGTCCGTTACCACAGATACGCAGTATTTT CASSRSVTTDTQYF
TRBJ2-7 TRBV7-9 . TRBD1 TGTGCCAGCAGCGGAAGACAGGGATTGACCTACGAGCAGTACTTC CASSGRQGLTYEQYF
TRBJ2-1 TRBV29-1 many . TGCAGCGTTGAAGTCCGGGGGGCGCAGTTCTTC CSVEVRGAQFF
TRBJ2-1 TRBV15 . TRBD2 TGTGCCACCAGCAGAGATCTAGTGGGGGGGACCTACAATGAGCAGTTCTTC CATSRDLVGGTYNEQFF
TRBJ2-1 TRBV12-3/TRBV12-4 . TRBD1 TGTGCCAGCGCGTCGAGTGGGGACAGGGCACCTGAGCAGTTCTTC CASASSGDRAPEQFF
TRBJ2-7 TRBV11-2 few TRBD2 TGTGCCAGCAGCGTGGGACTAGCGGGAGTCGGCAACTACGAGCAGTACTTC CASSVGLAGVGNYEQYF
TRBJ2-7 TRBV29-1 few TRBD1 TGCAGCGTTGAACTCCGGGGACAGGGGGACTACGAGCAGTACTTC CSVELRGQGDYEQYF
TRBJ2-7 TRBV18 . . TGTGCCAGCTCACCGCCAGGGACTCTACGTTACGAGCAGTACTTC CASSPPGTLRYEQYF
TRBJ2-1 TRBV4-1 few . TGCGCCAGCAGCCACGTTAGCCCAAATGAGCAGTTCTTC CASSHVSPNEQFF
TRBJ1-2 TRBV29-1 once . TGCAGCTTCTGGGGGGGGGCCGGCTATGGCTACACCTTC CSFWGGAGYGYTF
TRBJ2-3 TRBV29-1 . TRBD2 TGCAGCGCTGGGGCCGGGACTAGCGGCACAGATACGCAGTATTTT CSAGAGTSGTDTQYF
TRBJ2-7 TRBV12-3/TRBV12-4 many . TGTGCCAGCAGTTTTTCCGCTGGCGAGCAGTACTTC CASSFSAGEQYF
TRBJ2-7 TRBV28 once TRBD2 TGTGCCAGCAGCTTTTCCCCCGAAGCTGGCGGGAGATCGTCCTACGAGCAGTACTTC CASSFSPEAGGRSSYEQYF
TRBJ2-1 TRBV21-1 . . TGTGCCAGCAGCAAGCCGACAAAGGACTCAGCCTACAATGAGCAGTTCTTC CASSKPTKDSAYNEQFF
TRBJ2-6 TRBV12-3/TRBV12-4 few . TGTGCCAGCAGTTTTAGTGTCCGGGACTTTACGCCTGGGGCCAACGTCCTGACTTTC CASSFSVRDFTPGANVLTF
TRBJ2-6 TRBV13 many . TGTGCCAGCAGCTTAGGACTCTCTGGGGCCAACGTCCTGACTTTC CASSLGLSGANVLTF
TRBJ2-1 TRBV29-1 many TRBD2 TGCAGCGTTAAGGGACTAGAGGCCAATGAGCAGTTCTTC CSVKGLEANEQFF
TRBJ2-1 TRBV15 few TRBD2 TGTGCCACCAGCAGAGATCCTCCCGGGACTAGCTTCTACAATGAGCAGTTCTTC CATSRDPPGTSFYNEQFF
TRBJ2-3 TRBV20-1 . . TGCAGTGCAAGAGCGGGACAGAGCACAGATACGCAGTATTTT CSARAGQSTDTQYF
TRBJ2-5 TRBV7-2 few . TGTGCCAGCAGCCCAGGGGAGACTAGGAGGGAGACCCAGTACTTC CASSPGETRRETQYF